These 19 T cell receptor beta chains were all obtained from the same sample, sequenced in a study of blood T cell repertoires in COVID-19. Generated by immunoSEQ multiplex PCR, the TCRdb table keeps only in-frame clones and is missing some. The table lists approximately 410,000 clones, roughly 88% of them singletons, with about 1.5% in the top ten. The sample comprised peripheral blood. The receptor set was obtained from a woman younger than 45 with active or convalescent COVID-19.

The chain employs TRBV19 and TRBJ1-1; TRBD1 is a possible D gene (5 bases). The CDR3 has 16 amino acids. Germline loops: CDR1 LNHDA, CDR2 SQIVND (reference sequence). The V and J ends lost 2 bases and 6 bases respectively, with 19 bases between them. This chain's CDR3 is CASSISGDSLGAEAFF. The CDR3, as DNA: TGTGCCAGTAGTATATCAGGAGACAGTCTAGGGGCTGAAGCTTTCTTT.

The V and J genes are TRBV6-5 and TRBJ1-2, with TRBD1 as a possible D gene (6 bases). CDR1 is MNHEY and CDR2 is SVGAGI in the germline V gene. V was pared by 5 bases and J by 0 bases, with 10 bases between. There are 14 residues in the CDR3. CDR3 nucleotides: TGTGCCAGCAGTCGACAGGAAGCTAACTATGGCTACACCTTC. The encoded protein is CASSRQEANYGYTF.

The chain couples TRBV6-5 to TRBJ1-2; D possibly corresponds to TRBD1 (6 bases). CDR1 and CDR2 (germline): MNHEY, SVGAGI. Trimming stripped 5 bases from V and 0 bases from J, with 10 bases between. The CDR3 sequence is 14 residues long. The CDR3 DNA reads TGTGCCAGCAGTCTACAGGGAGCTAACTATGGCTACACCTTC. It is translated as CASSLQGANYGYTF.

The V call is TRBV11-2, the J call TRBJ2-1, with a weak D call TRBD2 (6 bases). The CDR3 contains 19 residues. Trimming left V 3 bases short and J 5 bases short, with 26 bases between. The germline V gene has CDR1 SGHAT and CDR2 FQNNGV. CDR3 sequence reads: CASSFPFPVTSRYDNEQFF. The CDR3 DNA is TGTGCCAGCAGCTTCCCCTTTCCCGTAACTAGCAGATACGACAATGAGCAGTTCTTC.

The CDR3 DNA reads TGTGCCTGCAGACCGACAGGGGGTTCGTACGAGCAGTACTTC. This gives the protein CACRPTGGSYEQYF. The rearrangement links TRBV30 to TRBJ2-7; 9 positions match TRBD1. Germline values: CDR1 GTSNPN, CDR2 SVGIG (reference sequence). This CDR3 region has 14 residues. With 6 bases clipped from V and 4 bases from J, the junction kept 10 bases outside the gene matches.

V usage is TRBV19 and J usage is TRBJ1-1; TRBD1 might be the D (6 bases). Trimming took 6 bases from V and 1 from J, leaving 12 bases between them. The CDR3 contains 14 residues. Germline assignment: CDR1 LNHDA and CDR2 SQIVND (reference sequence). In nucleotides, the CDR3 is TGTGCCAGTAGGGGGGCGCGCACGAACACTGAAGCTTTCTTT. Encoded protein: CASRGARTNTEAFF.

The chain combines TRBV7-2 with TRBJ2-3; D not certain. V dropped 6 bases and J dropped 7 bases, with 17 bases sitting between them. The germline V gene encodes CDR1 SGHTA and CDR2 FQGNSA. The CDR3 sequence is 14 residues long. CDR3 sequence (DNA): TGTGCCAGCAGGGGCCTGTCGTCGACACATACGCAGTATTTT. Its translation is CASRGLSSTHTQYF.

J is TRBJ2-2 and V is TRBV19, with D possibly being TRBD2 (5 bases). The V gene lost 7 bases and the J gene lost 6 bases, with 21 bases spanning the gap. The CDR3 covers 16 residues. Germline V gives CDR1 LNHDA, CDR2 SQIVND (reference sequence). CDR3 in DNA: TGTGCCAGTATCGGAACGGGTCGGGGAGTCCCCGGGGAGCTGTTTTTT. This codes for CASIGTGRGVPGELFF. The variable domain in full, completed from reference TRBV19 and TRBJ2-2, reads DGGITQSPKYLFRKEGQNVTLSCEQNLNHDAMYWYRQDPGQGLRLIYYSQIVNDFQKGDIAEGYSVSREKKESFPLTVTSAQKNPTAFYLCASIGTGRGVPGELFFGEGSRLTVL.

This clone was observed a single time. This chain links TRBV25-1 with TRBJ2-1, with D unresolved. The length of the CDR3 is 13 residues. CDR1 and CDR2 (germline): MGHDK, SYGVNS. V shed 3 bases and J shed 6 bases, with 9 bases lying between them. The CDR3 sequence is CASSDSGSNEQFF. In DNA form, the CDR3 reads TGTGCCAGCAGTGATTCAGGAAGCAATGAGCAGTTCTTC.

The chain couples TRBV2 to TRBJ2-1; 12 bases match TRBD2. Trimming at V came to 4 bases and at J to 8 bases, leaving 6 bases not matched to a gene. The CDR3 covers 15 residues. Germline V gives CDR1 SNHLY, CDR2 FYNNEI. CDR3 sequence: CASSARLAGVHEQFF. CDR3 coding DNA: TGTGCCAGCAGTGCGCGACTAGCGGGAGTTCATGAGCAGTTCTTC.

The chain combines TRBV18 with TRBJ2-7; 7 bases match TRBD2. V dropped 3 bases and J dropped 4; count of bases not matched to a gene: 18. The CDR3 is 18 residues long. Germline V gene data show CDR1 as KGHSH and CDR2 as LQKENI. CDR3 coding DNA: TGTGCCAGCTCACCTTCCCGGGAGGCCCAACTTACCTTATACGAGCAGTACTTC. This sequence encodes CASSPSREAQLTLYEQYF.

This rearrangement joins TRBV11-2 to TRBJ2-5, with D perhaps matching TRBD2 (6 bases). CDR1 SGHAT and CDR2 FQNNGV come from the germline V gene. Between the trimmed V and J ends, which lost 0 bases and 0 bases, there was a span of 8 bases. The CDR3 spans 15 residues. CDR3 sequence (DNA): TGTGCCAGCAGCTTAGACGGGAGACACCAAGAGACCCAGTACTTC. Its protein product is CASSLDGRHQETQYF.

This rearrangement joins TRBV4-2 to TRBJ2-7, with 8 positions matching TRBD2. J lost 2 bases, V lost 1 base, and 7 bases had no gene match. The length of the CDR3 is 16 residues. Germline-derived CDR1 and CDR2 are LGHNA and YNFKEQ. The CDR3 DNA is TGTGCCAGCAGCCAAGTCTGGCGGGAGGAACCCTACGAGCAGTACTTC. Amino acid sequence: CASSQVWREEPYEQYF.

The V call is TRBV2, the J call TRBJ2-7, with TRBD2 identical over 11 bases. Germline CDR1 is SNHLY and CDR2 is FYNNEI. This CDR3 contains 16 residues. The V gene end was trimmed by 6 bases and the J gene end by 7 bases; junction bases not matched to a gene: 14. The CDR3 nucleotides are TGTGCCAGCAGCCAAGATTTTAGCGGGAGGGCCGGGGAGCAGTACTTC. It translates to CASSQDFSGRAGEQYF.

This chain's CDR3 is CASRKEIQSHYGYTF. The CDR3, as DNA: TGTGCCAGCAGAAAAGAGATACAGTCCCACTATGGCTACACCTTC. The rearrangement uses TRBV6-5 and TRBJ1-2, with D unclear. Per germline, CDR1 MNHEY and CDR2 SVGAGI. Trimming removed 6 bases from V and 3 bases from J, with 17 bases in between. This CDR3 is 15 amino acids long.

The rearrangement uses TRBV5-4 and TRBJ2-3, with D possibly TRBD2 on 6 matching bases. The CDR3 sequence is 14 residues long. Trimming took 4 bases from V and 5 from J, leaving 14 bases between them. Germline assignment: CDR1 SGHNT and CDR2 YYREEE (reference sequence). CDR3 in DNA: TGTGCCAGCAGCCCGGACCGGGGGAGAGATACGCAGTATTTT. Translation: CASSPDRGRDTQYF.

V usage is TRBV6-1 and J usage is TRBJ1-3; D unclear. V was cut by 3 bases and J by 9 bases, with 9 bases left in between. The germline CDR1 and CDR2 sequences are MNHNS and SASEGT. The CDR3 has 12 amino acids. CDR3 amino acids: CASSDRLGTIYF. DNA for the CDR3: TGTGCCAGCAGTGACAGGCTGGGCACCATATATTTT.

This clone was seen just once. The chain has TRBV10-3 and TRBJ1-1; D perhaps matches TRBD1 (6 bases). CDR1 ENHRY and CDR2 SYGVKD come from the germline V gene. Between the trimmed V and J ends, which lost 3 bases and 8 bases, there was a span of 13 bases. The CDR3 contains 13 residues. The CDR3 region is CAISDRGPSEAFF. DNA of the CDR3: TGTGCCATCAGTGACAGGGGACCTTCGGAAGCTTTCTTT.

The genes are TRBV5-4 and TRBJ2-1; 7 bases map to TRBD2. CDR3 length: 17 residues. Germline CDR1 is SGHNT and CDR2 is YYREEE (reference sequence). After removal of 7 bases from V and 4 bases from J, the junction contained 17 bases not matched to a gene. The CDR3 DNA sequence: TGTGCCAGCCGCTACTTGGGGGAGGGGACGAATTACAATGAGCAGTTCTTC. Translated: CASRYLGEGTNYNEQFF.